These T cell receptor beta chains were read from a single sample in a study of blood T cell repertoires in COVID-19. Sequencing used immunoSEQ multiplex PCR; TCRdb keeps in-frame clones, though not all of them. The table includes some 390,000 clones, 85% to 90% detected once. Sequenced sample: PBMCs or T cells enriched from blood (not recorded which). The receptor set was obtained from a man younger than 45 who had recovered from COVID-19. Both conserved end residues are part of each CDR3. The D gene is left open where the match is weak. Size is omitted from some rows. Given values are once, few, many or a class for expanded clones.

V gene	J gene	D gene	clone size	CDR3 protein	CDR3 DNA
TRBV7-9	TRBJ2-5	.	.	CASSRETQYF	TGTGCCAGCTCCCGGGAGACCCAGTACTTC
TRBV10-3	TRBJ1-3	.	.	CAISGQGNTIYF	TGTGCCATCAGTGGCCAGGGAAACACCATATATTTT
TRBV6-6	TRBJ1-1	.	.	CASIPVGRMNTEAFF	TGTGCCAGCATCCCCGTTGGGAGGATGAACACTGAAGCTTTCTTT
TRBV6-5	TRBJ1-6	TRBD1	few	CASSFFGTGDSPLHF	TGTGCCAGCAGTTTCTTCGGGACAGGCGATTCACCCCTCCACTTT
TRBV11-2	TRBJ2-1	.	.	CASSLNSFYNEQFF	TGTGCCAGCAGCCTTAACTCGTTCTACAATGAGCAGTTCTTC
TRBV2	TRBJ2-1	TRBD2	.	CASRGGLRSSYNEQFF	TGTGCCAGCAGGGGGGGACTACGAAGCTCCTACAATGAGCAGTTCTTC
TRBV7-8	TRBJ2-1	.	once	CASSLTGSNYNEQFF	TGTGCCAGCAGCTTGACTGGCTCGAATTACAATGAGCAGTTCTTC
TRBV12-3/TRBV12-4	TRBJ2-2	.	.	CATDSKNTGELFF	TGTGCCACGGACTCGAAGAACACCGGGGAGCTGTTTTTT
TRBV5-6	TRBJ1-3	.	.	CASSLPGLTSGNTIYF	TGTGCCAGCAGCTTACCGGGACTTACGTCTGGAAACACCATATATTTT
TRBV9	TRBJ1-2	TRBD1	.	CASSGAGQGAGGYTF	TGTGCCAGCAGCGGAGCTGGACAGGGGGCGGGTGGCTACACCTTC
TRBV28	TRBJ2-3	TRBD2	.	CASSSLSPVTSGRRVNAQYF	TGTGCCAGCAGTTCACTATCCCCGGTTACTAGCGGGAGAAGGGTAAATGCGCAGTATTTT
TRBV20-1	TRBJ1-4	TRBD1	.	CSASPGTGTVAKLFF	TGCAGTGCCAGTCCCGGGACAGGGACGGTGGCCAAACTGTTTTTT
TRBV5-3	TRBJ2-7	TRBD2	once	CVRDYHRDYRYEQYF	TGTGTCAGAGACTACCACCGGGACTACCGCTACGAGCAGTACTTC
TRBV5-4	TRBJ2-2	.	.	CASRDQRTTGELFF	TGTGCCAGCAGGGACCAGCGGACTACCGGGGAGCTGTTTTTT
TRBV5-8	TRBJ2-3	TRBD2	once	CASSPGTSTDTQYF	TGTGCCAGCAGTCCCGGGACTAGTACAGATACGCAGTATTTT
TRBV24-1	TRBJ2-7	.	.	CATSESRDTYEQYF	TGTGCCACCAGTGAATCCAGGGACACCTACGAGCAGTACTTC
TRBV21-1	TRBJ1-3	.	once	CASSRTQGASGNTIYF	TGTGCCAGCAGCAGGACACAGGGGGCAAGTGGAAACACCATATATTTT
TRBV28	TRBJ1-4	.	.	CASSYTPRLGEKLFF	TGTGCCAGCAGTTACACCCCAAGGCTAGGTGAAAAACTGTTTTTT
TRBV9	TRBJ1-6	.	.	CASSNYGGSPLHF	TGTGCCAGCAGTAATTATGGGGGCTCACCCCTCCACTTT
TRBV28	TRBJ2-7	TRBD2	.	CASSPSRGDTYEQYF	TGTGCCAGCAGTCCCTCCCGGGGGGATACCTACGAGCAGTACTTC
TRBV6-5	TRBJ1-1	TRBD1	once	CASRTGTGGMTFF	TGTGCCAGCCGAACCGGGACAGGGGGGATGACTTTCTTT
TRBV10-3	TRBJ1-4	.	.	CAISGSGVGEKLFF	TGTGCCATCAGTGGATCAGGGGTTGGGGAAAAACTGTTTTTT
TRBV6-5	TRBJ2-2	TRBD1	.	CASKDGQGNTGELFF	TGTGCCAGCAAAGACGGACAGGGTAACACCGGGGAGCTGTTTTTT
TRBV4-1	TRBJ1-2	.	once	CASSPLGDGYGYTF	TGCGCCAGCAGCCCTTTAGGAGACGGCTATGGCTACACCTTC
TRBV3-1/TRBV3-2	TRBJ1-2	.	.	CASSQDSSRGYGYTF	TGTGCCAGCAGCCAAGATAGCAGCAGGGGATATGGCTACACCTTC
TRBV5-1	TRBJ2-7	TRBD2	.	CASSSGLAGTYEQYF	TGCGCCAGCAGCTCCGGACTAGCGGGCACGTACGAGCAGTACTTC
TRBV6-2/TRBV6-3	TRBJ2-2	.	.	CASSYLTGELFF	TGTGCCAGCAGTTACCTCACCGGGGAGCTGTTTTTT
TRBV5-4	TRBJ2-1	TRBD2	.	CASSLGLAGESYNEQFF	TGTGCCAGCAGCTTAGGACTAGCGGGAGAGTCTTACAATGAGCAGTTCTTC
TRBV19	TRBJ1-1	TRBD1	.	CASQPGDRADTEAFF	TGTGCCAGTCAACCCGGGGACAGGGCCGACACTGAAGCTTTCTTT
TRBV10-2	TRBJ2-7	TRBD1	once	CASSGKGWDRSPHEQYF	TGCGCCAGCAGTGGGAAGGGTTGGGACAGGTCTCCTCACGAGCAGTACTTC
TRBV28	TRBJ1-2	.	.	CASSPGDYGYTF	TGTGCCAGCAGTCCCGGTGACTATGGCTACACCTTC
TRBV6-5	TRBJ2-1	TRBD2	.	CASSYVGLENEQFF	TGTGCCAGCAGTTACGTAGGACTAGAGAATGAGCAGTTCTTC
TRBV7-3	TRBJ2-1	.	once	CASSSNGDEQFF	TGTGCCAGCAGCTCGAACGGGGATGAGCAGTTCTTC
TRBV18	TRBJ2-7	.	.	CASSTWTEMDEQYF	TGTGCCAGCTCAACCTGGACAGAAATGGACGAGCAGTACTTC
TRBV20-1	TRBJ2-2	.	.	CSASGDRAGELFF	TGCAGTGCTAGTGGTGACCGGGCCGGGGAGCTGTTTTTT
TRBV28	TRBJ1-4	.	once	CASSRGGSNEKLFF	TGTGCCAGCAGCCGGGGGGGCAGCAATGAAAAACTGTTTTTT
TRBV28	TRBJ2-5	TRBD2	.	CASRGGTSGIRGTQYF	TGTGCCAGCAGAGGTGGGACTAGCGGAATCCGCGGGACCCAGTACTTC
TRBV11-2	TRBJ2-2	.	.	CASSLDRNTGELFF	TGTGCCAGCAGCTTAGACAGAAACACCGGGGAGCTGTTTTTT
TRBV27	TRBJ1-4	.	.	CASSTALGGGGEKLFF	TGTGCCAGCAGTACCGCCCTGGGGGGGGGCGGCGAAAAACTGTTTTTT
TRBV29-1	TRBJ1-4	TRBD1	.	CSVEDRTGEGEKLFF	TGCAGCGTTGAAGATAGGACAGGGGAAGGTGAAAAACTGTTTTTT
TRBV5-1	TRBJ2-5	TRBD1	.	CASSFDRAETQYF	TGCGCCAGCAGCTTCGACAGGGCGGAGACCCAGTACTTC
TRBV28	TRBJ2-7	.	.	CASSRTQGSYEQYF	TGTGCCAGCAGTCGGACACAAGGCTCCTACGAGCAGTACTTC
TRBV27	TRBJ1-1	TRBD1	once	CASFGTENTEAFF	TGTGCCAGCTTTGGGACAGAGAACACTGAAGCTTTCTTT
TRBV23-1	TRBJ2-1	TRBD2	.	CASSQFSTSGHNEQFF	TGCGCCAGCAGTCAATTCAGCACTAGCGGGCACAATGAGCAGTTCTTC
TRBV6-5	TRBJ1-2	.	.	CASSWHGGGYTF	TGTGCCAGCAGTTGGCACGGGGGTGGCTACACCTTC